This is a list of T cell receptor beta chains from one sample in a study of blood T cell repertoires in COVID-19. The data were produced by immunoSEQ multiplex PCR, yet TCRdb's version contains in-frame clones alone and is incomplete. The profile shows around 300,000 clones, roughly 91% of them singletons. Material for sequencing was PBMCs or T cells enriched from blood (not recorded which). Every receptor here comes from an older woman who had recovered from COVID-19. Each CDR3 is given with its conserved first and last residue. The D gene is left open where the match is weak. Clone sizes are given selectively: once, few, many, or a class where the clone is expanded.

DNA | CDR3 | length | J | V | D | size
TGTGCCAGCAGCCCGGGGGGCCCTACGGAGACCCATTCACCCCTCCACTTT | CASSPGGPTETHSPLHF | 17 | TRBJ1-6 | TRBV5-4 | - | -
TGTGCCAGCAGCTTCCTTAGCACTGAAGCTTTCTTT | CASSFLSTEAFF | 12 | TRBJ1-1 | TRBV25-1 | - | -
TGTGCCAGCAGTTACAAGCGGGACAGGGGAGGCGACGAGCAGTACTTC | CASSYKRDRGGDEQYF | 16 | TRBJ2-7 | TRBV6-5 | TRBD1 | -
TGTGCCAGCAGCCTGGACAGGGTCGAGCAGTACTTC | CASSLDRVEQYF | 12 | TRBJ2-7 | TRBV11-2 | TRBD1 | -
TGCGCCAGCAGCTTGAGCCCCTGGACAGGGTCCAACACTGAAGCTTTCTTT | CASSLSPWTGSNTEAFF | 17 | TRBJ1-1 | TRBV5-1 | TRBD1 | few
TGTGCCAGCAGTTACGGGCAGAAAGATGGCTACACCTTC | CASSYGQKDGYTF | 13 | TRBJ1-2 | TRBV6-5 | - | -
TGTGCCAGCAGTACTGGGACACCGACTTTCGGCTACACCTTC | CASSTGTPTFGYTF | 14 | TRBJ1-2 | TRBV6-5 | - | -
TGTGCCAGCAAAGCCGGGGGTGGGAAAGATACGCAGTATTTT | CASKAGGGKDTQYF | 14 | TRBJ2-3 | TRBV2 | - | -
TGTGCCAGCAGACGATCACCTGGACTAGCGGGGGGGTCCGGGGAGCTGTTTTTT | CASRRSPGLAGGSGELFF | 18 | TRBJ2-2 | TRBV6-4 | TRBD2 | -
TGTGCCAGTAGTATGAGTCTAGCGAGCAATGAGCAGTTCTTC | CASSMSLASNEQFF | 14 | TRBJ2-1 | TRBV19 | - | -
TGCGCCAGCAGCCCCAAATGGGACTCGAACACTGAAGCTTTCTTT | CASSPKWDSNTEAFF | 15 | TRBJ1-1 | TRBV4-1 | - | few
TGTGCCAGTAGTCGTGGTGCAGGTTGGGATAATTCACCCCTCCACTTT | CASSRGAGWDNSPLHF | 16 | TRBJ1-6 | TRBV19 | - | -
TGTGCCAGCAGCTTGAGCCCAAATGAAAAACTGTTTTTT | CASSLSPNEKLFF | 13 | TRBJ1-4 | TRBV11-2 | - | -
TGTGCCAGCAGCTTGGGTCTAGCGGGGGGAGGGCAGTACTTC | CASSLGLAGGGQYF | 14 | TRBJ2-7 | TRBV5-6 | TRBD2 | -
TGTGCCACCAGTGATTCTTTGGGGTCAGGGGAGACCCAGTACTTC | CATSDSLGSGETQYF | 15 | TRBJ2-5 | TRBV24-1 | - | -
TGTGCCAGCAGCCCCGGGACAGGAAGTTATGGCGAGACCCAGTACTTC | CASSPGTGSYGETQYF | 16 | TRBJ2-5 | TRBV7-8 | TRBD1 | -
TGTGCCAGCAGTTTAGATTGGGGGGCCTACGAGCAGTACTTC | CASSLDWGAYEQYF | 14 | TRBJ2-7 | TRBV28 | - | -
TGCGCCAGCAGATCCGGGACAGGGGTTGTGGATGAAGCTTTCTTT | CASRSGTGVVDEAFF | 15 | TRBJ1-1 | TRBV23-1 | TRBD1 | -
TGTGCCAGCAGTTACTTGAGTGGTGGGGCCAACGTCCTGACTTTC | CASSYLSGGANVLTF | 15 | TRBJ2-6 | TRBV6-5 | - | -
TGTGCCAGCAGCCAGCCTTACAGGGAAAATGGCTACACCTTC | CASSQPYRENGYTF | 14 | TRBJ1-2 | TRBV2 | - | -
TGCAGCGCCCGAGGGGGATATGGCTACACCTTC | CSARGGYGYTF | 11 | TRBJ1-2 | TRBV29-1 | - | -
TGTGCCAGCAGCCTGGGACAGGGGATCGACACCGGGGAGCTGTTTTTT | CASSLGQGIDTGELFF | 16 | TRBJ2-2 | TRBV3-1/TRBV3-2 | TRBD1 | -
TGTGCCAGCAGTTTCAGGACAGGGTTTCGAAGGGAGACCCAGTACTTC | CASSFRTGFRRETQYF | 16 | TRBJ2-5 | TRBV28 | TRBD1 | -
TGTGCCAGCAGCCCCACCCCGGGCAGGGCGTTAAGCTCCTACAATGAGCAGTTCTTC | CASSPTPGRALSSYNEQFF | 19 | TRBJ2-1 | TRBV14 | - | -
TGTGCCACTCGAGACAGGGCCTATGGCTACACCTTC | CATRDRAYGYTF | 12 | TRBJ1-2 | TRBV9 | TRBD1 | -
TGTGCCAGCAGCGTAGTTGGGGGGGGCCCGACCGGGGAGCTGTTTTTT | CASSVVGGGPTGELFF | 16 | TRBJ2-2 | TRBV9 | - | -
TGTGCCAGCAGTTTACGGACAGGGGGACCCAATCAGCCCCAGCATTTT | CASSLRTGGPNQPQHF | 16 | TRBJ1-5 | TRBV28 | TRBD1 | -
TGTGCCAGCAGTGAATTGAGGACTAGCGGCTACAATGAGCAGTTCTTC | CASSELRTSGYNEQFF | 16 | TRBJ2-1 | TRBV2 | TRBD2 | -
TGCAGTGCTAGTCGCCGGGGGACAGGGGGCCCCGGGGAGCTGTTTTTT | CSASRRGTGGPGELFF | 16 | TRBJ2-2 | TRBV20-1 | TRBD1 | -
TGTGCCAGCAGCCATCTTCTCGGGGGTGACCAGCCCCAGCATTTT | CASSHLLGGDQPQHF | 15 | TRBJ1-5 | TRBV3-1/TRBV3-2 | - | once
TGTGCCAGCAGCCAAGAAGCATGGCGGGAGAAGTACTTC | CASSQEAWREKYF | 13 | TRBJ2-5 | TRBV4-2 | TRBD2 | -
TGTGCCACCCTGGACACTCCTGAAGCTTTCTTT | CATLDTPEAFF | 11 | TRBJ1-1 | TRBV7-2 | - | -
TGCGCCAGCCTCGGTTTCAGCGGGGGCCCCAATGAGCAGTTCTTC | CASLGFSGGPNEQFF | 15 | TRBJ2-1 | TRBV5-1 | TRBD2 | -
TGCGCCAGCAGCCCCCGAGGACTTTCCTACAATGAGCAGTTCTTC | CASSPRGLSYNEQFF | 15 | TRBJ2-1 | TRBV5-1 | - | -
TGTGCCAGCAGCTCCGGGACTAGCGGGAGAAAAGGGCAGTTCTTC | CASSSGTSGRKGQFF | 15 | TRBJ2-1 | TRBV11-3 | TRBD2 | -
TGTGCCAGCAGCTTAGGGGGACTCGAGGACAATGAGCAGTTCTTC | CASSLGGLEDNEQFF | 15 | TRBJ2-1 | TRBV11-3 | - | -
TGCGCCAGCAGTGAGTCTAGAGAGCAGTACTTC | CASSESREQYF | 11 | TRBJ2-7 | TRBV10-2 | - | -
TGTGCCACCAGTGATTTCCGGGGTGGGCAAGAGACCCAGTACTTC | CATSDFRGGQETQYF | 15 | TRBJ2-5 | TRBV24-1 | - | -
TGTGCCAGCAGCTTCGGGTATTCTAATGAAAAACTGTTTTTT | CASSFGYSNEKLFF | 14 | TRBJ1-4 | TRBV5-6 | - | -
TGTGCCAGTAGTAGGACAGTACCTAACTATGGCTACACCTTC | CASSRTVPNYGYTF | 14 | TRBJ1-2 | TRBV19 | - | -
TGTGCCAGCAGTGACTCAACTAGCGGAAGCTACGAGCAGTACTTC | CASSDSTSGSYEQYF | 15 | TRBJ2-7 | TRBV6-4 | TRBD2 | -
TGCGCCAGCAGCTTGCAGGATCCGGGGGGCAATGAGCAGTTCTTC | CASSLQDPGGNEQFF | 15 | TRBJ2-1 | TRBV5-1 | TRBD2 | -
TGTGCCAGCAGTTATTCAAAAACAGGGGAGCTTCAGCCCCAGCATTTT | CASSYSKTGELQPQHF | 16 | TRBJ1-5 | TRBV6-2/TRBV6-3 | TRBD1 | -
TGTGCCAGCAGTACCCAGATTTCTGGAAACACCATATATTTT | CASSTQISGNTIYF | 14 | TRBJ1-3 | TRBV7-8 | - | -
TGTGCCAGCACACAAATACAGGGGGCGGCTGAAGCTTTCTTT | CASTQIQGAAEAFF | 14 | TRBJ1-1 | TRBV21-1 | - | -
TGTGCCAGCGGGGGGGGAGCACGTGAGACCCAGTACTTC | CASGGGARETQYF | 13 | TRBJ2-5 | TRBV2 | TRBD2 | -